This is a list of T cell receptor beta chains from one sample in a study of T cells in localized non-small cell lung cancer. Data came from immunoSEQ multiplex PCR; TCRdb stores just in-frame clones and leaves some out. The data hold about 78,000 clones, with about 83% observed a single time. The sample consisted of peripheral blood, taken before any cancer treatment. These receptors all come from a man aged 40-75 years with stage I lung adenocarcinoma. Both conserved end residues are part of each CDR3. A D gene is named only where the DNA matches it firmly. A clone size is listed for some rows: how often the clone was seen (once, few, many), or a class if it is expanded.

D gene | J gene | V gene | clone size | CDR3 DNA | CDR3 protein
. | TRBJ2-7 | TRBV25-1 | . | TGTGCCAGCAGTTCATTCCCTCGTAACGAGCAGTACTTC | CASSSFPRNEQYF
. | TRBJ2-5 | TRBV14 | . | TGTGCCAGCAGCCAAAGCTGGGGTTTTCAAGAGACCCAGTACTTC | CASSQSWGFQETQYF
. | TRBJ2-5 | TRBV20-1 | . | TGCAGTGCTAAGAGAGAAGAGACCCAGTACTTC | CSAKREETQYF
TRBD1 | TRBJ2-7 | TRBV7-6 | . | TGTGCCAGCAGCTTACGCCCCGCAGGGGGCTACGAGCAGTACTTC | CASSLRPAGGYEQYF
. | TRBJ1-2 | TRBV7-8 | . | TGTGCCAGCAGCTTATCGGCGTCTAGCGGCGTGTCCTTC | CASSLSASSGVSF
TRBD1 | TRBJ1-4 | TRBV2 | . | TGTGCCAGCAGAGACAGGGGTAGGAATGAAAAACTGTTTTTT | CASRDRGRNEKLFF
TRBD1 | TRBJ2-6 | TRBV19 | . | TGTGCCAGTAGTTTGGCCGGGACAGTGAACGTCCTGACTTTC | CASSLAGTVNVLTF
. | TRBJ2-7 | TRBV28 | . | TGTGCCACCGGACGAAACGAGCAGTACTTC | CATGRNEQYF
. | TRBJ1-1 | TRBV30 | few | TGTGCCTGGAGTCCTTCGAACACTGAAGCTTTCTTT | CAWSPSNTEAFF
TRBD2 | TRBJ2-5 | TRBV5-4 | . | TGTGCCAGCACCCCGCTAGCGGAAGAGACCCAGTACTTC | CASTPLAEETQYF
. | TRBJ2-1 | TRBV5-1 | . | TGCGCCAGCAGCGGGGTGGCAGGGCTGGGCAATGAGCAGTTCTTC | CASSGVAGLGNEQFF
TRBD1 | TRBJ2-1 | TRBV6-1 | . | TGTGCCAGCAGGGGGGACAGGGCGGGCAATGAGCAGTTCTTC | CASRGDRAGNEQFF
. | TRBJ1-1 | TRBV6-4 | few | TGTGCCAGCAGTGAACAGAGTAACACTGAAGCTTTCTTT | CASSEQSNTEAFF